This record covers a single T cell receptor beta chain. The antigen remains unidentified. This CDR3 is 15 amino acids long. CDR1 and CDR2 (germline): SGHNT, YENEEA. V was cut by 0 bases and J by 2 bases, with 9 bases left in between. These data belong to a study of OX40 agonist ivuxolimab in advanced cancers. Study outcomes and limitations: Researchers did not determine the expanded peripheral T cells' antigen specificity.

The table came from immunoSEQ multiplex PCR; TCRdb's copy has only in-frame clones and leaves some out. Among about 69,000 clones, 80% to 90% were seen once, and the ten largest hold 3% to 4%. The rearrangement links TRBV11-3 to TRBJ2-3; D may be TRBD2 (5 bases). The material sequenced was CD4+ or CD8+ T cells sorted from blood, taken in a trial of the OX40 agonist ivuxolimab. The TCR originated in an adult with an advanced solid tumor such as melanoma, head and neck, liver or kidney cancer. This CDR3 reads CASSLDGSYTDTQYF. The CDR3 nucleotides are TGTGCCAGCAGCTTAGATGGGAGTTACACAGATACGCAGTATTTT.